This T cell receptor (beta chain) was identified during a study of regulatory T cells in long-lasting Graves disease. To make TCR beta libraries, researchers used iRepertoire HTBI primers and Arm-PCR of CDR3 regions. TCRdb recomputed calls from the multiplex PCR reads with MiXCR, one row per CDR3 protein. The repertoire holds approximately 470,000 distinct CDR3 sequences, with around 16% as singletons. Concerning this clonotype itself: A much larger clonotype is one base distant, so this may be a read error.

Specified time point: newly diagnosed GD, antithyroid drugs for less than 3 months. The TCR library was made from RNA that had been extracted from PBMCs in TRIzol. V was shortened by 9 bases and J by 5 bases, with 14 bases between the two germline ends. The CDR3 loop spans 12 amino acids. The germline V gene encodes CDR1 SGHAT and CDR2 FQNNGV. These data also formed part of another study, on T cells in Graves' hyperthyroidism and ophthalmopathy. This second study notes: It was uncontrolled infection, other autoimmune disease, pregnancy or lactation that excluded patients. In blood, most of the thyroid clonotypes expanded above 0.001 were also present.

The TCR originated in a man aged 40-49 years with Graves disease. V gene TRBV11-2 combines with J gene TRBJ2-7; a possible D gene is TRBD1 (6 bases). Sequenced material: peripheral blood mononuclear cells (PBMCs), taken at new diagnosis, from a patient treated with antithyroid drugs. The CDR3 is CASRGQMNEQYF. Written as DNA, the CDR3 is TGTGCCAGTAGAGGACAGATGAACGAGCAGTACTTC.